This is a list of T cell receptor beta chains from one sample in a study of blood T cell repertoires in COVID-19. Clones were sequenced by immunoSEQ multiplex PCR, and TCRdb holds only the in-frame ones, with some missing. The table records about 73,000 clones, over 80% of them present only once. Source material: peripheral blood. These receptor sequences come from an elderly man with active or convalescent COVID-19. Each CDR3 is given without its conserved first and last residue. D genes are given only for firm matches.

d_call j_call v_call cdr3_aa
TRBD1 TRBJ1-5 TRBV30 AWSRQGDQPQH
TRBD2 TRBJ2-5 TRBV6-2/TRBV6-3 ASSRRLAGGQETQY
TRBD1 TRBJ2-2 TRBV6-2/TRBV6-3 ASSKQGAGELF
TRBD1 TRBJ1-3 TRBV29-1 SVGDSLSGNTIY
. TRBJ1-5 TRBV12-5 ASTRGREPQH
TRBD1 TRBJ1-5 TRBV18 ASSPDRVNQPQH
TRBD2 TRBJ2-7 TRBV6-7 ASSHTSGGPYEQY
TRBD1 TRBJ1-2 TRBV5-1 ASSWQGEDGYT
TRBD2 TRBJ2-3 TRBV11-2 ASSLDPTSATTDTQY
. TRBJ2-7 TRBV6-5 ASSYSWGDYEQY
. TRBJ1-1 TRBV27 ASRPRAGTEAF
TRBD2 TRBJ2-5 TRBV29-1 SVVFSASGGRETQY
. TRBJ2-1 TRBV3-1/TRBV3-2 ASSPYRKSQF
. TRBJ1-1 TRBV6-5 ASSSNRRRTEAF
TRBD1 TRBJ2-7 TRBV5-8 ASSINRGLADLYEQY
. TRBJ1-3 TRBV5-1 ASSSTDSGNTIY
TRBD1 TRBJ2-5 TRBV30 ASTGTGKQETQY
. TRBJ2-7 TRBV7-2 ASKQTGSLGSYEQY
. TRBJ2-7 TRBV4-3 ASSQETSGVYEQY
. TRBJ2-3 TRBV5-3 ARSQSGASDTQY
TRBD1 TRBJ1-6 TRBV5-5 ASSGNQGVGSPLH
TRBD2 TRBJ2-1 TRBV11-2 ASSLKLAVNEQF
. TRBJ2-3 TRBV27 ASSSRLGVLTNTQY
. TRBJ2-3 TRBV5-1 ASSTAGEDTQY
. TRBJ2-1 TRBV5-1 ASSLVGDTYNEQF
TRBD1 TRBJ1-6 TRBV20-1 SASGQGASYNSPLH
. TRBJ1-1 TRBV29-1 SARRGNTEAF
TRBD1 TRBJ2-1 TRBV5-6 ASSDRTGANSYNEQF
. TRBJ2-7 TRBV5-4 ASSLVREGEQY
. TRBJ1-5 TRBV7-2 ASSLDRSNQPQH
. TRBJ1-6 TRBV30 AWRGGPNSPLH
TRBD1 TRBJ2-7 TRBV7-8 ASSRTGTGGHEQY
. TRBJ1-1 TRBV19 ASSSAVNTEAF
TRBD2 TRBJ2-1 TRBV19 ASSTLPGTSSYNEQF
. TRBJ1-2 TRBV19 ASSISSTGWRGYT
. TRBJ1-2 TRBV20-1 SARKGAGYT
TRBD2 TRBJ2-7 TRBV20-1 SASAGGVYEQY
. TRBJ2-1 TRBV6-2/TRBV6-3 ASSYTGGFEQF
. TRBJ2-7 TRBV21-1 ASTLGGSEQY
. TRBJ2-1 TRBV5-1 ASSNGQASYNEQF
. TRBJ1-2 TRBV1 TSSQDLGGRRYGYT
TRBD1 TRBJ2-5 TRBV18 ASLTGTGMETQY
TRBD2 TRBJ2-3 TRBV3-1/TRBV3-2 ASSQGSSGGWQY
TRBD1 TRBJ1-1 TRBV6-5 ASKGDRGQDTEAF
. TRBJ2-5 TRBV2 ASSEAWGGQAQY
. TRBJ2-2 TRBV28 ASSRGGRDGGELF
. TRBJ2-7 TRBV6-2/TRBV6-3 ASSSPSSYEQY
. TRBJ2-7 TRBV30 AWRNTGFYEQY
. TRBJ2-6 TRBV7-8 ASSARTVSGANVLT
. TRBJ1-2 TRBV29-1 SVEDQRRGYGYT
TRBD2 TRBJ2-1 TRBV5-1 ASSPGTSAYNEQF
. TRBJ2-2 TRBV4-2 ASSPGEGSGELF